Below, 30 T cell receptor beta chains from the same sample are listed, as sequenced in a study of T cell responses to AZD1222 COVID-19 vaccine. Measured with immunoSEQ multiplex PCR; TCRdb has only the in-frame clones, and not every one. Of about 140,000 clones listed, roughly 88% are singletons. The sample in question was peripheral blood, obtained 28 days after the second dose of the MenACWY control vaccine. These receptors were collected from an adult who received the MenACWY meningococcal vaccine as a control.

The V gene is TRBV5-5, the J gene TRBJ1-5, with 7 bases matching TRBD1. Trimming cost V 0 bases and J 2 bases; bases outside gene matches: 5. CDR3 length: 16 amino acids. CDR1 is SGHKS, CDR2 YYEKEE, per germline (reference sequence). The CDR3 loop is CASSLVGGGGNQPQHF. The CDR3 DNA reads TGTGCCAGCAGCTTGGTAGGGGGCGGTGGCAATCAGCCCCAGCATTTT.

The chain uses TRBV4-1 and TRBJ1-3; D is undetermined. Germline lookup yields CDR1 MGHRA and CDR2 YSYEKL. This CDR3 is built from 15 residues. V was shortened by 1 base and J by 2 bases, with 9 bases between the two germline ends. DNA of the CDR3: TGCGCCAGCAGCCAAGTGATGGGAGCTGGAAACACCATATATTTT. Its protein product is CASSQVMGAGNTIYF.

The chain recombines TRBV6-2 or TRBV6-3 with TRBJ1-5; D unclear. Germline CDR1 and CDR2: MNHEY and SVGEGT. The CDR3 is 15 residues long. Trimming took off 2 bases at V and 6 bases at J, with 14 bases between the two ends. The DNA for the CDR3 is TGTGCCAGCAGTTACGACCAGAGATGGGCTCAGCCCCAGCATTTT. It yields the protein CASSYDQRWAQPQHF.

The V gene is TRBV6-5, the J gene TRBJ2-7; 8 bases map to TRBD2. From germline, CDR1 is MNHEY and CDR2 SVGAGI. There are 15 residues in the CDR3. Trimming removed 7 bases from V and 3 bases from J; junction bases left unmatched: 11. The CDR3 loop reads CASTPGGRRFYEQYF. The CDR3 region has the DNA TGTGCCAGCACCCCGGGGGGGAGGCGGTTCTACGAGCAGTACTTC.

Note on this clone: Relative to the germline gene, one junction end is altered; a read error may explain this. This rearrangement joins TRBV30 to TRBJ1-1; TRBD1 is a possible D gene (5 bases). Per the germline V gene, CDR1 is GTSNPN and CDR2 is SVGIG (reference sequence). The CDR3 runs to 12 residues. In DNA, the CDR3 is TGTGTCTGGGGGAGCGGGAGCACTGAAGCTTTCTTT. Translation gives CVWGSGSTEAFF. The variable domain in full, with the rest retrieved from reference TRBV30 and TRBJ1-1, is SQTIHQWPATLVQPVGSPLSLECTVEGTSNPNLYWYRQAAGRGLQLLFYSVGIGQISSEVPQNLSASRPQDRQFILSSKKLLLSDSGFYLCVWGSGSTEAFFGQGTRLTVV.

V is TRBV4-1 and J is TRBJ2-7; 8 nucleotides align to TRBD1. The CDR3 runs 15 residues. Germline values: CDR1 MGHRA, CDR2 YSYEKL. V dropped 4 bases and J dropped 3; count of bases not matched to a gene: 8. CDR3 sequence reads: CASSRADRVLYEQYF. CDR3 DNA sequence: TGCGCCAGCAGCCGCGCGGACAGGGTCCTCTACGAGCAGTACTTC.

This rearrangement joins TRBV11-3 to TRBJ1-6, with 9 bases that match TRBD1. The CDR3 spans 14 residues. In germline, CDR1 is SGHNT, CDR2 YENEEA. The trim removed 5 bases at V and 12 bases at J, leaving 8 bases unmatched. The CDR3 nucleotides read TGTGCCAGCAGCCCCATGGCGGGACAGGGACCCCTCCACTTT. Protein sequence: CASSPMAGQGPLHF.

The rearrangement links TRBV28 to TRBJ2-1; D uncertain. V was trimmed by 5 bases and J by 6 bases, leaving 11 bases between them. CDR1 is MDHEN, CDR2 SYDVKM, per germline. The CDR3 covers 13 residues. The CDR3 spells CASSLHHGNEQFF. The CDR3, as DNA: TGTGCCAGCAGTCTTCACCATGGCAATGAGCAGTTCTTC.

J is TRBJ1-1 and V is TRBV5-1, with a tentative D call TRBD1 (6 bases). The CDR3 runs 14 residues. The germline V gene encodes CDR1 SGHRS and CDR2 YFSETQ. V gave up 4 bases and J gave up 0 bases, with 10 bases separating them. CDR3 in amino acids: CASSQDSMNTEAFF. In DNA, the CDR3 is TGCGCCAGCAGCCAGGACAGCATGAACACTGAAGCTTTCTTT.

The V and J genes are TRBV18 and TRBJ1-1, with D possibly TRBD1 on 5 matching bases. The CDR3 runs 13 residues. From germline, CDR1 is KGHSH and CDR2 LQKENI. V was clipped by 6 bases and J by 5 bases, with 13 bases between them. This CDR3 is CASSQNKGTEAFF. Written as DNA, the CDR3 is TGTGCCAGCTCCCAGAACAAGGGGACTGAAGCTTTCTTT.

The rearrangement uses TRBV7-2 and TRBJ2-5; 15 bases align to TRBD2. The CDR3 is 16 residues long. Losses at the gene ends were 5 bases for V and 3 bases for J; bases not matched to a gene: 4. Per the germline V gene, CDR1 is SGHTA and CDR2 is FQGNSA. Here the CDR3 DNA reads TGTGCCAGCAGCCCGGGACTAGCGGGGGGCAAAGAGACCCAGTACTTC. Residues: CASSPGLAGGKETQYF.

J is TRBJ2-4 and V is TRBV2, with 9 bases fitting TRBD2. The germline V gene encodes CDR1 SNHLY and CDR2 FYNNEI. V lost 4 bases, J lost 4 bases, and 2 bases stayed unmatched. This CDR3 spans 14 amino acids. The CDR3 sequence: CASSATSGKNIQYF. CDR3 DNA: TGTGCCAGCAGTGCAACTAGCGGGAAAAACATTCAGTACTTC.

V is TRBV24-1 and J is TRBJ2-1, with D uncertain. In germline, CDR1 is KGHDR, CDR2 SFDVKD. V lost 5 bases and J 9 bases, leaving 16 bases between the germline ends. This CDR3 comprises 14 residues. CDR3 DNA: TGTGCCACCAGTGGAGACACTTCTTTCGGTGAGCAGTTCTTC. This translates into CATSGDTSFGEQFF.

The CDR3 DNA sequence: TGTGCCAGCAGCATAGCCACGTATGGCTACACCTTC. Amino acid sequence: CASSIATYGYTF. V usage is TRBV11-3 and J usage is TRBJ1-2; D is uncertain. V lost 5 bases to trimming and J lost 5 bases, with 9 bases between them. Germline lookup yields CDR1 SGHNT and CDR2 YENEEA. This CDR3 has 12 residues.

This clone was detected only once. The V call is TRBV5-1, the J call TRBJ2-2; D is ambiguous. The CDR3 loop spans 15 amino acids. V was pared by 0 bases and J by 0 bases, with 6 bases between. Per the germline V gene, CDR1 is SGHRS and CDR2 is YFSETQ. The CDR3 nucleotides read TGCGCCAGCAGCTTGGCACAGTCGAACACCGGGGAGCTGTTTTTT. It is translated as CASSLAQSNTGELFF.

The J gene is TRBJ2-2, the V gene TRBV7-2, with 12 bases identical to TRBD2. Germline V gene data show CDR1 as SGHTA and CDR2 as FQGNSA. V trimming: 5 bases; J trimming: 8 bases; junction bases outside the gene matches: 6. The CDR3 sequence is 15 residues long. The CDR3 loop is CASSQLAGGRGELFF. DNA of the CDR3: TGTGCCAGCAGCCAACTAGCGGGGGGACGAGGGGAGCTGTTTTTT.

J is TRBJ2-6 and V is TRBV9, with TRBD1 as a possible D gene (5 bases). The CDR3 runs to 17 residues. The V end lost 3 bases, the J end lost 0 bases, and 13 bases lay between the germline ends. Germline CDR1 and CDR2: SGDLS and YYNGEE. CDR3 in DNA: TGTGCCAGCAGCGGGGGCAACCCGGGCTCTGGGGCCAACGTCCTGACTTTC. Its protein product is CASSGGNPGSGANVLTF.

Only one count was recorded for this clone. V usage is TRBV7-3 and J usage is TRBJ2-1; the D gene could be TRBD1 or TRBD2 (5 bases each). Per the germline V gene, CDR1 is SGHTA and CDR2 is FQGTGA. V dropped 4 bases and J dropped 8 bases, with 18 bases sitting between them. The CDR3 loop spans 15 amino acids. Here the CDR3 DNA reads TGTGCCAGCAGCTCGGGACGTGCTCCGGATTATGAGCAGTTCTTC. Amino acid sequence: CASSSGRAPDYEQFF. Based on the CDR3 plus reference TRBV7-3 and TRBJ2-1, the full variable domain is GAGVSQTPSNKVTEKGKYVELRCDPISGHTALYWYRQSLGQGPEFLIYFQGTGAADDSGLPNDRFFAVRPEGSVSTLKIQRTERGDSAVYLCASSSGRAPDYEQFFGPGTRLTVL.

V and J are TRBV4-3 and TRBJ1-4; the D is unclear. CDR1 and CDR2 (germline): LGHNA, YSLEER. V lost 0 bases, J lost 4 bases, and 12 bases lay in between. This CDR3 comprises 16 residues. CDR3 in amino acids: CASSQEQWAFNEKLFF. CDR3 nucleotide sequence: TGCGCCAGCAGCCAAGAGCAATGGGCCTTTAATGAAAAACTGTTTTTT.

The rearrangement joins TRBV10-3 to TRBJ1-4, with D unresolved. Germline-derived CDR1 and CDR2 are ENHRY and SYGVKD. This CDR3 is 12 amino acids long. The V gene lost 3 bases and the J gene lost 3 bases, with 2 bases spanning the gap. For the CDR3, the DNA is TGTGCCATCAGTGAAGCTAATGAAAAACTGTTTTTT. This sequence encodes CAISEANEKLFF.

The chain carries TRBV13 and TRBJ2-1; 12 positions agree with TRBD2. The CDR3 is made up of 16 amino acids. The junction had 7 bases not matched to a gene; V was cut back by 4 bases and J by 6 bases. Germline loops: CDR1 PRHDT, CDR2 FYEKMQ (reference sequence). CDR3 DNA: TGTGCCAGCAGCTCCCGACTAGCGGGAGTTCTCAATGAGCAGTTCTTC. It is translated as CASSSRLAGVLNEQFF.

The rearrangement joins TRBV5-1 to TRBJ1-5; D is ambiguous. Germline V gene lookup returns CDR1 SGHRS and CDR2 YFSETQ. The ends were cut back, 4 bases at V and 3 bases at J, with 8 bases in the middle. CDR3 size: 13 residues. The CDR3 sequence: CASSTDTNQPQHF. CDR3 DNA sequence: TGCGCCAGCAGCACAGATACCAATCAGCCCCAGCATTTT.

The V gene is TRBV4-3, the J gene TRBJ1-2, with D maybe TRBD1 (6 bases). This CDR3 has 15 residues. Trimming removed 4 bases at V and 8 bases at J, with 20 bases between. Per the germline V gene, CDR1 is LGHNA and CDR2 is YSLEER. The CDR3 sequence is CASSPSGANRWGYTF. CDR3 nucleotides: TGCGCCAGCAGCCCCTCAGGGGCCAACAGGTGGGGCTACACCTTC.

The V gene is TRBV10-3, the J gene TRBJ2-7, with 13 bases lining up with TRBD2. Germline CDR1 ENHRY, CDR2 SYGVKD. V shed 10 bases and J 3 bases; nucleotides not matched to a gene: 12. The CDR3 totals 16 residues. CDR3 loop: CATAPTSGGFRYEQYF. The CDR3 DNA follows: TGTGCCACCGCACCGACTAGCGGGGGGTTCCGCTACGAGCAGTACTTC.

This clone was picked up a small number of times. This chain's CDR3 is CASSYSPPGGHGYTF. The CDR3 DNA is TGTGCCAGCAGTTACTCCCCCCCCGGAGGGCATGGCTACACCTTC. The genes are TRBV6-5 and TRBJ1-2; the D is unclear. Trimming cost V 0 bases and J 6 bases, with 14 bases left between them. The CDR3 is 15 residues long. Germline-derived CDR1 and CDR2 are MNHEY and SVGAGI.

The chain joins TRBV24-1 to TRBJ2-5; D remains unclear. Germline CDR1 and CDR2: KGHDR and SFDVKD. This CDR3 has 16 amino acids. Trimming left V 4 bases short and J 4 bases short, with 18 bases between. The CDR3 DNA reads TGTGCCACCAGTGAATCTGTAGGATCCCCCGGAGAGACCCAGTACTTC. It is translated as CATSESVGSPGETQYF.

The genes are TRBV11-3 and TRBJ2-1; D tentatively reads TRBD1 or TRBD2 (5 bases each). From germline, CDR1 is SGHNT and CDR2 YENEEA. Between the trimmed V and J ends, which lost 5 bases and 0 bases, there was a span of 14 bases. The CDR3 spans 16 residues. Here the CDR3 DNA reads TGTGCCAGCAGCCCATTTTCGAGGGGCTCCTACAATGAGCAGTTCTTC. This translates into CASSPFSRGSYNEQFF.

J is TRBJ2-1 and V is TRBV5-1; 7 nucleotides align to TRBD2. The CDR3 loop spans 14 amino acids. CDR1 and CDR2 from the germline V gene are SGHRS and YFSETQ. The V segment lost 4 bases and the J segment 7 bases; nucleotides outside the gene matches: 8. The CDR3 nucleotides are TGCGCCAGCAGCCAGGGAGGGCGTGAGAATGAGCAGTTCTTC. It codes for CASSQGGRENEQFF.

The chain recombines TRBV4-3 with TRBJ2-7; 14 bases are shared with TRBD2. CDR1 LGHNA and CDR2 YSLEER come from the germline V gene. CDR3 length equals 15 residues. With V trimmed by 4 bases and J by 3 bases, 2 bases remained unmatched. The CDR3 coding sequence is TGCGCCAGCAGCCCGGGACTAGCGGGAGTCTACGAGCAGTACTTC. It encodes CASSPGLAGVYEQYF.

The V gene is TRBV3-1 (or the pseudogene TRBV3-2), the J gene TRBJ2-3, with D possibly matching TRBD1 (7 bases). V lost 4 bases, J lost 5 bases, and 13 bases lay in between. CDR1 and CDR2 (germline): LGHDT, YNNKEL (reference sequence). The CDR3 extends over 14 amino acids. The CDR3 loop reads CASSLRGAKDTQYF. In nucleotides, the CDR3 is TGTGCCAGCAGCCTCAGGGGGGCAAAAGATACGCAGTATTTT.